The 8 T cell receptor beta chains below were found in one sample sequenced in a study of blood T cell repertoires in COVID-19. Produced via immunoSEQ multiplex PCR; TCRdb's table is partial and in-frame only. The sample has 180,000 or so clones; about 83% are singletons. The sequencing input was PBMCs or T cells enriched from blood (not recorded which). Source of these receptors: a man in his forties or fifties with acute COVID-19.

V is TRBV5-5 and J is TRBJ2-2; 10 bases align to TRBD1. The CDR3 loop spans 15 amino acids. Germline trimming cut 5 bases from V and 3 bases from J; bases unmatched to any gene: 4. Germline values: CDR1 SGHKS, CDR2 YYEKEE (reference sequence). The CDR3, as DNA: TGTGCCAGCAGGCCCGGGACAGGGGACACCGGGGAGCTGTTTTTT. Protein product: CASRPGTGDTGELFF.

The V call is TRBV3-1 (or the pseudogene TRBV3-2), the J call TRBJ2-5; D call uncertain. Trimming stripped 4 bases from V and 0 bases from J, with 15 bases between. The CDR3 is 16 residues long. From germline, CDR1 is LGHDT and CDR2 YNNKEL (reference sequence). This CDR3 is CASSLQLSPYQETQYF. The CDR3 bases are TGTGCCAGCAGCCTCCAACTGTCGCCGTACCAAGAGACCCAGTACTTC.

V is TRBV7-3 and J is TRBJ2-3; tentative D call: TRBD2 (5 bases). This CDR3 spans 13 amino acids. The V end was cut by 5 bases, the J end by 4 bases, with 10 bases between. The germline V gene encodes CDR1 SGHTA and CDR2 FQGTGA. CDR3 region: CASSPRTSDTQYF. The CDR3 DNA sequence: TGTGCCAGCAGCCCCCGGACTTCAGATACGCAGTATTTT.

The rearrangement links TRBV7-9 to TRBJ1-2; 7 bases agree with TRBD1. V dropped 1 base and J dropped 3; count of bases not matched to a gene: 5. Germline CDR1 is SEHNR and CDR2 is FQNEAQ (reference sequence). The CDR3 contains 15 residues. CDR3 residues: CASSLVEGADYGYTF. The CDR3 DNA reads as TGTGCCAGCAGCTTAGTTGAGGGGGCGGACTATGGCTACACCTTC.

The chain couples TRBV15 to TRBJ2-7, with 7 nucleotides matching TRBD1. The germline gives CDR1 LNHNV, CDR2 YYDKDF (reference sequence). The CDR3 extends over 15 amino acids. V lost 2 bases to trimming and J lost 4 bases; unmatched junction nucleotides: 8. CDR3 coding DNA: TGTGCCACCAGCAGAATCCCTGACAGGGCATACGAGCAGTACTTC. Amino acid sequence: CATSRIPDRAYEQYF.

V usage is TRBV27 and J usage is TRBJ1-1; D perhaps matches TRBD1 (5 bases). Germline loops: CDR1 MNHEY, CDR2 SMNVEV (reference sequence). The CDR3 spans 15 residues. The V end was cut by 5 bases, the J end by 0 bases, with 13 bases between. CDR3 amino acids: CASSALQVMNTEAFF. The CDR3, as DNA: TGTGCCAGCAGTGCCCTACAGGTCATGAACACTGAAGCTTTCTTT.

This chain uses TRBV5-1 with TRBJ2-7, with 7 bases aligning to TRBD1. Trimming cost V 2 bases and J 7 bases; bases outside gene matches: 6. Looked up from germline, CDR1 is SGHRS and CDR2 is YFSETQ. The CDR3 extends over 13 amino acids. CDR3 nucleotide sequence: TGCGCCAGCAGCTTCGGCCAGGGGGTAGAGCAGTACTTC. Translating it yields CASSFGQGVEQYF.

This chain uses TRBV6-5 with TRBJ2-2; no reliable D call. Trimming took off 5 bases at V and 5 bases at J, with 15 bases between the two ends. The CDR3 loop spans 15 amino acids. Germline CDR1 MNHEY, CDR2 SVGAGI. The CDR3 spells CASSISPTRTGELFF. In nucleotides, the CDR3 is TGTGCCAGCAGTATTAGCCCCACGCGGACCGGGGAGCTGTTTTTT.